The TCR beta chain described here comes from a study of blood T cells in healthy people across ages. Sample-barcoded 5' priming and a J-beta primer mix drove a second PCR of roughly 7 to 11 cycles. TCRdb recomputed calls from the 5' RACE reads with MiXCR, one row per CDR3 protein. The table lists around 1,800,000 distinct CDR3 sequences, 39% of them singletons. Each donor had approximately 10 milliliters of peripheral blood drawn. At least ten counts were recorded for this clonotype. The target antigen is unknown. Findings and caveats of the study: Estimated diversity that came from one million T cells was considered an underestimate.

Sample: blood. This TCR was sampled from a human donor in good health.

This chain's CDR3 is CASSFEGTGDGYTF. CDR3 DNA sequence: TGTGCCAGCAGCTTTGAGGGGACAGGTGATGGCTACACCTTC. V and J are TRBV7-9 and TRBJ1-2; TRBD1 matches at 8 bases. V lost 3 bases and J lost 6; bases outside the gene matches: 6. The CDR3 consists of 14 residues. Germline-derived CDR1 and CDR2 are SEHNR and FQNEAQ (reference sequence).